What follows are 9 T cell receptor beta chains derived from one specimen sequenced in a study of T cell changes during pregnancy in multiple sclerosis. The protocol was immunoSEQ multiplex PCR, while the TCRdb copy is restricted to in-frame clones and leaves out a portion. The table shows over 50,000 clones, with around 92% occurring only once. The material sequenced was CD4+ T cells from peripheral blood mononuclear cells, taken after pregnancy. The receptors originated from a female donor with multiple sclerosis, enrolled in a pregnancy study.

The chain is built from TRBV9 and TRBJ1-5; a weak D match, TRBD1 (6 bases). The CDR3 consists of 15 residues. Germline CDR1 is SGDLS and CDR2 is YYNGEE. V was shortened by 0 bases and J by 7 bases, with 14 bases between the two germline ends. The CDR3 here is CASSVEGGFVQPQHF. The CDR3 nucleotides read TGTGCCAGCAGCGTAGAGGGGGGGTTTGTCCAGCCCCAGCATTTT.

J is TRBJ2-7 and V is TRBV4-2; 10 bases are a match to TRBD2. This CDR3 spans 16 amino acids. The V and J ends lost 4 bases and 3 bases, in that order; junction bases with no gene match: 9. The germline V gene encodes CDR1 LGHNA and CDR2 YNFKEQ. CDR3 in DNA: TGTGCCAGCAGCCGAGGGCTAGCGGGAGCAGACTACGAGCAGTACTTC. Protein: CASSRGLAGADYEQYF.

The chain links TRBV5-5 to TRBJ2-7, with TRBD1 matching 9 bases. The length of the CDR3 is 13 residues. Germline V gene lookup returns CDR1 SGHKS and CDR2 YYEKEE (reference sequence). V was pared by 3 bases and J by 3 bases, with 1 base of the junction left unmatched. CDR3: CASSWDRVYEQYF. The CDR3 region has the DNA TGTGCCAGCAGCTGGGACAGGGTCTACGAGCAGTACTTC.

The chain combines TRBV7-9 with TRBJ2-1; 8 bases are shared with TRBD1. Germline values: CDR1 SEHNR, CDR2 FQNEAQ (reference sequence). With V trimmed by 2 bases and J by 7 bases, 7 bases remained unmatched. The CDR3 runs 15 residues. CDR3 DNA: TGTGCCAGCAGCTTACCCAGGGGGCTTAGTAATGAGCAGTTCTTC. The encoded protein is CASSLPRGLSNEQFF.

This clone was found once. CDR3 in DNA: TGTGCCAGCAGAACGACCAGACAGGGCTTCCAAGAGACCCAGTACTTC. It is translated as CASRTTRQGFQETQYF. The V and J genes are TRBV27 and TRBJ2-5, with 7 bases fitting TRBD1. V dropped 6 bases and J dropped 1; count of bases not matched to a gene: 11. The CDR3 length is 16 residues. Germline CDR1 MNHEY, CDR2 SMNVEV (reference sequence).

This chain links TRBV5-1 with TRBJ2-5, with D possibly matching TRBD2 (6 bases). Germline CDR1 reads SGHRS; CDR2 reads YFSETQ. This CDR3 has 15 amino acids. Trimming took off 5 bases at V and 2 bases at J, with 16 bases between the two ends. The CDR3 sequence is CASSWGAREQETQYF. The CDR3 DNA reads as TGCGCCAGCAGTTGGGGTGCCCGGGAGCAAGAGACCCAGTACTTC.

The table lists this clone with a few counts. The chain links TRBV9 to TRBJ1-1; tentative D call: TRBD1 (5 bases). The CDR3 runs to 13 residues. Germline lookup yields CDR1 SGDLS and CDR2 YYNGEE. V shed 1 base and J shed 2 bases, with 6 bases lying between them. The CDR3 loop is CASSVQGNTEAFF. In nucleotides, the CDR3 is TGTGCCAGCAGCGTACAGGGTAACACTGAAGCTTTCTTT.

This sequence joins TRBV28 and TRBJ2-1, with D possibly being TRBD1 (6 bases). The germline V gene has CDR1 MDHEN and CDR2 SYDVKM. This CDR3 contains 14 residues. The ends were cut back, 4 bases at V and 5 bases at J, with 12 bases in the middle. The CDR3 is CASSYVDRDNEQFF. CDR3 coding DNA: TGTGCCAGCAGTTACGTGGACAGAGACAATGAGCAGTTCTTC.

The rearrangement links TRBV5-1 to TRBJ2-7, with 10 bases fitting TRBD2. The CDR3 is made up of 15 amino acids. V lost 0 bases and J lost 4; bases outside the gene matches: 4. Per germline, CDR1 SGHRS and CDR2 YFSETQ. The CDR3 DNA reads as TGCGCCAGCAGCTTGGAGGGACTAGCGAAATACGAGCAGTACTTC. Protein sequence: CASSLEGLAKYEQYF.